These 10 T cell receptor beta chains originate from one sample sequenced in a study of TIL therapy for anti-PD-1-resistant metastatic lung cancer. This was the immunoSEQ v3 assay. Sequenced by immunoSEQ multiplex PCR; TCRdb stores in-frame clones only, minus some. The sample has tens of thousands of clones; 69% are singletons. Time point of the sample: pre-treatment sample, taken before nivolumab and TIL therapy. This material consisted of blood, taken at baseline. The receptor set was obtained from a person between 25 and 79 years old with non-small cell lung cancer.

V is TRBV27 and J is TRBJ2-1, with no clear D. Germline V gene lookup returns CDR1 MNHEY and CDR2 SMNVEV (reference sequence). This CDR3 region has 16 residues. Trimming shortened V by 0 bases and J by 0 bases, and 9 bases separated the two germline ends. CDR3 coding DNA: TGTGCCAGCAGTTTATCTGTGGCAAGCTCCTACAATGAGCAGTTCTTC. It encodes CASSLSVASSYNEQFF.

The chain couples TRBV6-1 to TRBJ1-2; tentative D call: TRBD1 (6 bases). Germline CDR1 reads MNHNS; CDR2 reads SASEGT. The length of the CDR3 is 14 residues. Trimming stripped 11 bases from V and 3 bases from J, with 19 bases between. The CDR3 spells CAGSLRGGDYGYTF. CDR3 bases: TGTGCCGGATCACTCAGGGGAGGGGACTATGGCTACACCTTC.

This chain connects TRBV6-6 to TRBJ2-2, with D perhaps TRBD1 or TRBD2 (5 bases each). Per germline, CDR1 MNHNY and CDR2 SVGAGI (reference sequence). Trimming cost V 6 bases and J 1 base, with 6 bases left between them. The CDR3 runs 13 residues. CDR3 coding DNA: TGTGCCAGCAGGAGGGGGAACACCGGGGAGCTGTTTTTT. Its translation is CASRRGNTGELFF.

This clone showed up just once. The genes are TRBV5-1 and TRBJ2-5; D is unclear. In germline, CDR1 is SGHRS, CDR2 YFSETQ. With 0 bases removed from V and 3 bases from J, the gap between germline ends came to 9 bases. This CDR3 comprises 14 residues. CDR3 loop: CASSLAGREETQYF. The CDR3 region has the DNA TGCGCCAGCAGCTTGGCCGGTCGGGAAGAGACCCAGTACTTC.

J is TRBJ2-5 and V is TRBV5-1; no firm D call. Germline CDR1 SGHRS, CDR2 YFSETQ. Trimming took 3 bases from V and 3 from J, leaving 12 bases between them. The CDR3 length is 14 residues. The CDR3 loop reads CASSSAVGKETQYF. CDR3 DNA: TGCGCCAGCAGCTCGGCCGTGGGGAAAGAGACCCAGTACTTC.

This clone has a handful of counts. The genes are TRBV5-1 and TRBJ1-1; D call uncertain. Per the germline V gene, CDR1 is SGHRS and CDR2 is YFSETQ. This CDR3 comprises 14 residues. The V end was cut by 0 bases, the J end by 5 bases, with 11 bases between. As DNA, the CDR3 is TGCGCCAGCAGCTTGGGGACCTTGGGGACTGAAGCTTTCTTT. Amino acid sequence: CASSLGTLGTEAFF.

The CDR3 sequence: CASSLSTAYEQYF. The CDR3 region has the DNA TGTGCCAGCAGCTTGAGTACAGCCTACGAGCAGTACTTC. The J gene is TRBJ2-7, the V gene TRBV5-4; unclear D gene. The CDR3 covers 13 residues. V was pared by 1 base and J by 2 bases, with 7 bases between. Germline CDR1 and CDR2: SGHNT and YYREEE (reference sequence).

This chain links TRBV28 with TRBJ1-2, with 11 bases fitting TRBD1. The CDR3 runs 20 residues. V was pared by 4 bases and J by 5 bases, with 21 bases of the junction left unmatched. Germline CDR1 is MDHEN and CDR2 is SYDVKM. The CDR3 loop reads CASSSRQHKDRGRLEYGYTF. DNA for the CDR3: TGTGCCAGCAGTTCCAGACAACACAAGGACAGGGGGCGCTTGGAGTATGGCTACACCTTC.

The genes are TRBV14 and TRBJ2-3; TRBD2 agrees at 14 bases. The CDR3 covers 15 residues. Trimming cost V 6 bases and J 6 bases; bases outside gene matches: 5. Germline assignment: CDR1 SGHDN and CDR2 FVKESK. For the CDR3, the DNA is TGTGCCAGCAGTCCCGGGACTAGCGGGGGTGATACGCAGTATTTT. Its protein product is CASSPGTSGGDTQYF. The full variable domain, its missing parts supplied by reference TRBV14 and TRBJ2-3, is EAGVTQFPSHSVIEKGQTVTLRCDPISGHDNLYWYRRVMGKEIKFLLHFVKESKQDESGMPNNRFLAERTGGTYSTLKVQPAELEDSGVYFCASSPGTSGGDTQYFGPGTRLTVL.

This clone was counted between two and nine times. The chain employs TRBV6-5 and TRBJ1-1; no reliable D call. Germline V gene sequence: CDR1 MNHEY, CDR2 SVGAGI. Between the trimmed V and J ends, which lost 2 bases and 0 bases, there was a span of 7 bases. The CDR3 consists of 14 residues. For the CDR3, the DNA is TGTGCCAGCAGTTACCGGGTAATGAACACTGAAGCTTTCTTT. It codes for CASSYRVMNTEAFF.